This section outlines one T cell receptor (beta chain) sequence together with its context. Its antigen is unknown. Stated time point: cycle 4 day 1 (C4D1), after five to seven weeks of nivolumab. Each patient relapsed following autologous stem cell transplantation, and prior brentuximab vedotin exposure differed. This sample is drawn from a study of PD-1 blockade in classical Hodgkin lymphoma. Study results and caveats: It was CD4+ TCR diversity, not CD8+, that rose significantly by C4D1. Before treatment, complete responders showed about the same diversity as newly diagnosed patients. What drove the repertoire differences, possibly disease activity or prior therapy, has not been defined. The authors excluded patients who started nivolumab under 1 year after ASCT.

The CDR3 sequence is 16 residues long. CDR1 and CDR2 from the germline V gene are SGHKS and YYEKEE (reference sequence). Trimming at V came to 4 bases and at J to 2 bases, leaving 10 bases not matched to a gene. Method: immunoSEQ multiplex PCR; TCRdb's copy keeps in-frame clones and lacks some. Among approximately 61,000 clones, 87% were seen once, and the ten largest hold over 7.5%. The chain is built from TRBV5-5 and TRBJ2-5, with TRBD1 matching 8 bases. The origin of this receptor is a human donor with classical Hodgkin lymphoma. This sample comprised peripheral blood mononuclear cells (PBMCs), obtained before the fourth cycle of nivolumab. The CDR3, as DNA: TGTGCCAGCAGCGTAGACAGGGGCTGGAGGCAAGAGACCCAGTACTTC. Amino acid sequence: CASSVDRGWRQETQYF.